These 27 T cell receptor beta chains came from one sample sequenced in a study of blood T cell repertoires in COVID-19. The method was immunoSEQ multiplex PCR; TCRdb's version includes in-frame clones alone and lacks a portion of them. The table includes 75,000 to 90,000 clones, 70% to 90% detected once. Sequenced input: peripheral blood. The receptors stem from a man older than 75 with active or convalescent COVID-19.

The chain uses TRBV5-6 and TRBJ1-2; weak D call: TRBD1 (6 bases). V lost 3 bases, J lost 6 bases, and 15 bases lay in between. CDR1 is SGHDT, CDR2 YYEEEE, per germline. The CDR3 contains 14 residues. This CDR3 is CASSWGLVMDGYTF. DNA for the CDR3: TGTGCCAGCAGCTGGGGGCTGGTAATGGATGGCTACACCTTC.

The rearrangement joins TRBV4-2 to TRBJ1-5; TRBD1 aligns across 7 bases. The CDR3 sequence is 15 residues long. Unmatched junction bases numbered 9, after V lost 4 bases and J lost 6 bases. CDR1 is LGHNA and CDR2 is YNFKEQ in the germline V gene. The CDR3 bases are TGTGCCAGCAGCCTACTGACAGGGACCCCTCAGCCCCAGCATTTT. Encoded protein: CASSLLTGTPQPQHF.

The count of this clone is one. The chain employs TRBV7-8 and TRBJ2-2; 7 bases line up with TRBD1. With 0 bases clipped from V and 5 bases from J, the junction kept 3 bases outside the gene matches. The length of the CDR3 is 15 residues. Germline V gene sequence: CDR1 SGHVS, CDR2 FQNEAQ. The CDR3 bases are TGTGCCAGCAGCTTAGCCCTACAGGGGACCGGGGAGCTGTTTTTT. It encodes CASSLALQGTGELFF.

The rearrangement uses TRBV5-1 and TRBJ1-1, with D possibly TRBD1 on 6 matching bases. CDR1 SGHRS and CDR2 YFSETQ come from the germline V gene. This CDR3 spans 18 amino acids. V was clipped by 4 bases and J by 0 bases, with 22 bases between them. This chain's CDR3 is CASSRGAVADRMNTEAFF. CDR3 bases: TGCGCCAGCAGCCGGGGGGCAGTAGCGGATCGGATGAACACTGAAGCTTTCTTT. The whole variable domain, remainder taken from reference TRBV5-1 and TRBJ1-1, is KAGVTQTPRYLIKTRGQQVTLSCSPISGHRSVSWYQQTPGQGLQFLFEYFSETQRNKGNFPGRFSGRQFSNSRSEMNVSTLELGDSALYLCASSRGAVADRMNTEAFFGQGTRLTVV.

CDR3 nucleotides: TGTGCCAGCAGTTTAGTGGGGGGGCCTAGCTATGGCTACACCTTC. Its protein is CASSLVGGPSYGYTF. The chain has TRBV28 and TRBJ1-2, with D maybe TRBD1 (6 bases). The CDR3 is made up of 15 amino acids. The germline V gene has CDR1 MDHEN and CDR2 SYDVKM. V was trimmed by 2 bases and J by 4 bases, leaving 14 bases between them.

Notes on this clone: One junction end does not reproduce the germline sequence, and a read error may be involved. This chain connects TRBV7-7 to TRBJ2-3; 11 positions agree with TRBD2. The CDR3 spans 17 residues. The V gene's germline CDR1 is SSHAT and CDR2 FNYEAQ (reference sequence). The DNA of the CDR3 is TGTGCTAGCAGCCGGGGAGGGACTAGCGGTGGGTCAGATACGCAGTATTTT. Protein sequence: CASSRGGTSGGSDTQYF.

The chain has TRBV5-1 and TRBJ2-3, with 12 bases lining up with TRBD2. The CDR3 length is 15 residues. Germline loops: CDR1 SGHRS, CDR2 YFSETQ. V dropped 4 bases and J dropped 6; count of bases not matched to a gene: 6. The CDR3 nucleotides are TGCGCCAGCAGCCGAGGACTAGCGGGAAAGGATACGCAGTATTTT. As protein: CASSRGLAGKDTQYF.

CDR3 bases: TGTGCCACCAGCAGAGATAAATCCGGTTATGGCTACACCTTC. Amino acid sequence: CATSRDKSGYGYTF. This chain connects TRBV15 to TRBJ1-2; D ambiguous. Looked up from germline, CDR1 is LNHNV and CDR2 is YYDKDF (reference sequence). Trimming removed 0 bases from V and 5 bases from J, with 10 bases in between. The CDR3 is made up of 14 amino acids.

The J gene is TRBJ2-1, the V gene TRBV18; 7 nucleotides align to TRBD1. The CDR3 contains 17 residues. The junction had 5 bases not matched to a gene; V was cut back by 0 bases and J by 0 bases. Germline loops: CDR1 KGHSH, CDR2 LQKENI. CDR3 loop: CASSPPDRAGSYNEQFF. The CDR3 DNA reads TGTGCCAGCTCACCACCCGACAGGGCAGGCTCCTACAATGAGCAGTTCTTC.

The table lists this clone with a count of one. The chain couples TRBV5-1 to TRBJ2-5; D remains unclear. Germline V CDR1 and CDR2: SGHRS, YFSETQ. Trimming pared 6 bases from V and 0 bases from J, leaving 6 bases between. The CDR3 extends over 12 amino acids. CDR3 DNA: TGCGCCAGCATGCGAGACCAAGAGACCCAGTACTTC. It yields the protein CASMRDQETQYF.

The rearrangement uses TRBV28 and TRBJ2-2; perhaps TRBD1 as D (8 bases). The CDR3 runs to 15 residues. Germline CDR1 reads MDHEN; CDR2 reads SYDVKM. V dropped 8 bases and J dropped 5 bases, with 18 bases sitting between them. CDR3 bases: TGTGCCAGCCACCCGACAGGGGAGGGGACCGGGGAGCTGTTTTTT. Amino acids: CASHPTGEGTGELFF.

The chain couples TRBV5-5 to TRBJ1-5, with 7 bases matching TRBD1. Germline V CDR1 and CDR2: SGHKS, YYEKEE (reference sequence). The length of the CDR3 is 15 residues. The junction had 9 bases not matched to a gene; V was cut back by 2 bases and J by 7 bases. The CDR3 bases are TGTGCCAGCAGCTTCATTCCCACAGGGGACCAGCCCCAGCATTTT. Amino acid sequence: CASSFIPTGDQPQHF.

The chain joins TRBV28 to TRBJ1-1, with D tentatively TRBD1 (5 bases). Trimming removed 10 bases at V and 8 bases at J, with 26 bases between. The CDR3 has 15 residues. CDR1 is MDHEN and CDR2 is SYDVKM in the germline V gene. The CDR3 DNA is TGTGCCACCAGGTCTCATCATCTGGGGCAGGGAGAAGCTTTCTTT. This sequence encodes CATRSHHLGQGEAFF. Variable domain in full (rest from reference TRBV28 and TRBJ1-1): DVKVTQSSRYLVKRTGEKVFLECVQDMDHENMFWYRQDPGLGLRLIYFSYDVKMKEKGDIPEGYSVSREKKERFSLILESASTNQTSMYLCATRSHHLGQGEAFFGQGTRLTVV.

The sample holds one count of this clone. The gene calls are TRBV10-2 and TRBJ1-2; a possible D gene is TRBD1 (5 bases). The CDR3 has 12 amino acids. Germline V CDR1 and CDR2: WSHSY, SAAADI. The V and J ends lost 8 bases and 4 bases respectively, with 11 bases between them. CDR3 in amino acids: CASGQGGYGYTF. Here the CDR3 DNA reads TGCGCCAGCGGGCAGGGTGGCTATGGCTACACCTTC.

Note on this clone: At one end, the junction sequence differs from germline, possibly due to a read error. The chain links TRBV18 to TRBJ1-4, with TRBD1 as a possible D gene (6 bases). The CDR3 has 13 amino acids. Germline V gene lookup returns CDR1 KGHSH and CDR2 LQKENI. The CDR3 region has the DNA TGTGCCAGCGCACCACAGGGCGGGGAAAAACTGTTTTTT. As protein: CASAPQGGEKLFF.

This sequence joins TRBV12-3 or TRBV12-4 and TRBJ1-5; D call uncertain. This CDR3 comprises 12 residues. The V and J ends lost 3 bases and 5 bases respectively, with 5 bases between them. The CDR3 DNA follows: TGTGCCAGCAGTTTGGGCGATCAGCCCCAGCATTTT. It translates to CASSLGDQPQHF.

The chain links TRBV6-4 to TRBJ1-6, with D tentatively TRBD1 (6 bases). Germline V gives CDR1 MRHNA, CDR2 SNTAGT. CDR3 length: 19 amino acids. V lost 2 bases, J lost 1 base, and 18 bases lay in between. This chain's CDR3 is CASSDPTQGKSSYNSPLHF. CDR3 DNA sequence: TGTGCCAGCAGTGACCCAACTCAGGGGAAAAGTTCCTATAATTCACCCCTCCACTTT.

For this clone: A junction boundary mismatches the germline segment, possibly from a read error. The genes are TRBV4-1 and TRBJ2-3; 10 nucleotides align to TRBD2. The CDR3 is 13 amino acids. CDR1 is MGHRA, CDR2 YSYEKL, per germline. CDR3 DNA sequence: TGCGCCAGCAGCCCGCGGACTAGCGGACCCCTTGATTTT. Translation: CASSPRTSGPLDF.

There are a few counts of this clone. The CDR3 region is CASSEAGGNTDTQYF. The CDR3 coding sequence is TGTGCCAGCAGTGAAGCGGGGGGGAACACAGATACGCAGTATTTT. The chain uses TRBV28 and TRBJ2-3; 10 positions match TRBD2. CDR3 size: 15 residues. Germline CDR1 MDHEN, CDR2 SYDVKM. V was clipped by 5 bases and J by 2 bases; unmatched bases: 4. The full variable domain, its missing parts supplied by reference TRBV28 and TRBJ2-3, is DVKVTQSSRYLVKRTGEKVFLECVQDMDHENMFWYRQDPGLGLRLIYFSYDVKMKEKGDIPEGYSVSREKKERFSLILESASTNQTSMYLCASSEAGGNTDTQYFGPGTRLTVL.

V is TRBV2 and J is TRBJ1-2, with a possible D match to TRBD1 (6 bases). Germline V gene data show CDR1 as SNHLY and CDR2 as FYNNEI. CDR3 length: 14 residues. The germline V and J ends were trimmed by 6 bases and 5 bases, with 16 bases remaining between them. The CDR3 nucleotides read TGTGCCAGCAGAGCCTCCGGGACAAAATATGGCTACACCTTC. Translating it yields CASRASGTKYGYTF.

This chain links TRBV5-8 with TRBJ1-1; 9 positions match TRBD1. The trim removed 4 bases at V and 3 bases at J, leaving 4 bases unmatched. The germline CDR1 and CDR2 sequences are SGHTS and YDEGEE. The CDR3 sequence is 14 residues long. CDR3 sequence: CASSRDRAYTEAFF. The CDR3 nucleotides read TGTGCCAGCAGCCGGGACAGGGCTTACACTGAAGCTTTCTTT.

The chain links TRBV2 to TRBJ1-6; 10 bases line up with TRBD1. Germline V gives CDR1 SNHLY, CDR2 FYNNEI. The V segment lost 6 bases and the J segment 10 bases; nucleotides outside the gene matches: 6. This CDR3 contains 14 residues. CDR3 coding DNA: TGTGCCAGCAGCGACAGGGGGCTTGAATCACCCCTCCACTTT. It yields the protein CASSDRGLESPLHF. Combining the CDR3 with reference TRBV2 and TRBJ1-6 gives the whole variable domain EPEVTQTPSHQVTQMGQEVILRCVPISNHLYFYWYRQILGQKVEFLVSFYNNEISEKSEIFDDQFSVERPDGSNFTLKIRSTKLEDSAMYFCASSDRGLESPLHFGNGTRLTVT.

The chain links TRBV7-9 to TRBJ2-1, with 8 bases aligning to TRBD2. The V segment lost 10 bases and the J segment 7 bases; nucleotides outside the gene matches: 21. From germline, CDR1 is SEHNR and CDR2 FQNEAQ (reference sequence). CDR3 length: 17 amino acids. The chain's CDR3 is CAKFFSSGGRFGNEQFF. CDR3 sequence (DNA): TGTGCCAAATTTTTTTCATCTGGCGGGAGGTTCGGGAATGAGCAGTTCTTC.

This clone was recorded once. This chain links TRBV7-3 with TRBJ1-2; possibly TRBD1 for D (5 bases). The CDR3 is made up of 12 amino acids. Germline values: CDR1 SGHTA, CDR2 FQGTGA. V was pared by 5 bases and J by 5 bases, with 9 bases between. CDR3 DNA sequence: TGTGCCAGCAGCAGTAGGGGTTATGGCTACACCTTC. Translated: CASSSRGYGYTF.

This sequence joins TRBV6-5 and TRBJ1-1; TRBD1 matches 8 bases. Germline trimming cut 5 bases from V and 2 bases from J; bases unmatched to any gene: 4. The CDR3 totals 14 residues. CDR1 is MNHEY and CDR2 is SVGAGI in the germline V gene. This CDR3 is CASSTDRGNTEAFF. Written as DNA, the CDR3 is TGTGCCAGCAGTACCGACAGGGGAAACACTGAAGCTTTCTTT.

V usage is TRBV7-2 and J usage is TRBJ2-5; TRBD2 might be the D (6 bases). The V end was cut by 0 bases, the J end by 2 bases, with 7 bases between. CDR1 is SGHTA, CDR2 FQGNSA, per germline. This CDR3 region has 14 residues. The CDR3 reads CASSLAGTQETQYF. The CDR3 bases are TGTGCCAGCAGCTTAGCAGGGACTCAAGAGACCCAGTACTTC.

The chain recombines TRBV9 with TRBJ1-1; perhaps TRBD1 as D (6 bases). The CDR3 covers 14 residues. The V end was cut by 1 base, the J end by 0 bases, with 7 bases between. Germline loops: CDR1 SGDLS, CDR2 YYNGEE. CDR3 protein: CASSVRQVNTEAFF. CDR3 nucleotides: TGTGCCAGCAGCGTAAGACAGGTGAACACTGAAGCTTTCTTT.